These 18 T cell receptor beta chains were all obtained from the same sample, sequenced in a study of PD-L1 blockade in urothelial cancer (dated by TCRdb to the late 2010s). The protocol used for the library was the immunoSEQ multiplex PCR assay. Held by TCRdb, this immuneACCESS table contains in-frame sequences only and omits some clones. Under half of the omission traces to an unresolved V gene where checked; the cause of the rest is unknown. In all, the sample holds about 130,000 clones, and roughly 84% of those were seen once. The ten most abundant clones make up 3% to 4% of the sample. Interpreted using the paper, the time point label stands for: pretreatment peripheral blood. Sequencing was performed on PBMCs, taken around atezolizumab (anti-PD-L1) treatment. These receptors were taken from a man aged 45 to 65 with urothelial cancer.

The chain combines TRBV7-8 with TRBJ2-7; TRBD2 agrees at 9 bases. J gave up 0 bases and V 5 bases, and 8 bases lay outside the gene matches. The CDR3 totals 16 residues. Germline lookup yields CDR1 SGHVS and CDR2 FQNEAQ. This CDR3 reads CASSPSSGMISYEQYF. The CDR3 DNA reads as TGTGCCAGCAGCCCCTCTAGCGGGATGATCTCCTACGAGCAGTACTTC.

V usage is TRBV10-3 and J usage is TRBJ1-5, with D perhaps TRBD1 (5 bases). This CDR3 region has 15 residues. Per germline, CDR1 ENHRY and CDR2 SYGVKD. Deletions cut 2 bases from V and 0 bases from J, with 8 bases between. The DNA of the CDR3 is TGTGCCATCAGTGAGCTTGACAGTAGCAATCAGCCCCAGCATTTT. Its translation is CAISELDSSNQPQHF.

V is TRBV28 and J is TRBJ2-2; 10 nucleotides match TRBD2. CDR1 MDHEN and CDR2 SYDVKM come from the germline V gene. The CDR3 runs 15 residues. After removal of 6 bases from V and 3 bases from J, the junction contained 4 bases not matched to a gene. The CDR3 DNA follows: TGTGCCAGCAGCCTAGCGGGAGTAGACACCGGGGAGCTGTTTTTT. The encoded protein is CASSLAGVDTGELFF.

The rearrangement joins TRBV18 to TRBJ2-7, with a possible D match to TRBD2 (6 bases). The CDR3 loop spans 15 amino acids. V gave up 3 bases and J gave up 5 bases, with 17 bases separating them. Germline assignment: CDR1 KGHSH and CDR2 LQKENI. The CDR3 DNA is TGTGCCAGCTCACCCTTGGGGGGATCGTTCGACGAGCAGTACTTC. Amino acid sequence: CASSPLGGSFDEQYF.

The V and J genes are TRBV27 and TRBJ1-6; 11 positions match TRBD1. Germline V gene lookup returns CDR1 MNHEY and CDR2 SMNVEV (reference sequence). This CDR3 has 16 residues. J was trimmed by 10 bases and V by 1 base; bases with no gene match: 6. The CDR3 nucleotides are TGTGCCAGCAGTTTATTTGGGACAGGGGGTTTGTCACCCCTCCACTTT. Protein: CASSLFGTGGLSPLHF.

The genes are TRBV6-4 and TRBJ1-2; D gene ambiguous. From germline, CDR1 is MRHNA and CDR2 SNTAGT. The CDR3 is made up of 12 amino acids. Trimming stripped 1 base from V and 5 bases from J, with 5 bases between. CDR3 nucleotide sequence: TGTGCCAGCAGTGACTGGAGGTATGGCTACACCTTC. It specifies CASSDWRYGYTF.

J is TRBJ2-1 and V is TRBV18; the match to TRBD1 covers 12 bases. Germline CDR1 and CDR2: KGHSH and LQKENI. The CDR3 extends over 17 amino acids. V trimming: 0 bases; J trimming: 5 bases; junction bases outside the gene matches: 5. Here the CDR3 DNA reads TGTGCCAGCTCACCACCGTCGGGACAGGGGGCGAACAATGAGCAGTTCTTC. It yields the protein CASSPPSGQGANNEQFF.

The chain couples TRBV4-1 to TRBJ2-2, with TRBD2 as a possible D gene (5 bases). V was clipped by 2 bases and J by 7 bases, with 11 bases between them. This CDR3 region has 14 residues. From germline, CDR1 is MGHRA and CDR2 YSYEKL. The CDR3 DNA reads TGCGCCAGCAGCCAAACACTAGAGCTCGGGGAGCTGTTTTTT. This encodes CASSQTLELGELFF.

The chain has TRBV19 and TRBJ1-5, with 8 bases lining up with TRBD1. CDR1 LNHDA and CDR2 SQIVND come from the germline V gene (reference sequence). This CDR3 region has 15 residues. Trimming took 1 base from V and 6 from J; bases not matched to a gene: 5. CDR3 in DNA: TGTGCCAGTAGTATAGCTCGCAGGGGGCGTCAGCCCCAGCATTTT. It translates to CASSIARRGRQPQHF.

The genes are TRBV10-2 and TRBJ1-4, with 8 bases identical to TRBD1. J lost 8 bases, V lost 2 bases, and 7 bases had no gene match. Germline CDR1 WSHSY, CDR2 SAAADI. The CDR3 extends over 15 amino acids. This CDR3 reads CASSERTGGSEKLFF. The CDR3 coding sequence is TGCGCCAGCAGTGAGCGAACAGGGGGTTCGGAAAAACTGTTTTTT.

The chain uses TRBV2 and TRBJ2-1; D ambiguous. CDR1 SNHLY and CDR2 FYNNEI come from the germline V gene. This CDR3 region has 12 residues. V was cut by 7 bases and J by 6 bases, with 10 bases left in between. The DNA of the CDR3 is TGTGCCAGCATGATTAGAACCAATGAGCAGTTCTTC. It yields the protein CASMIRTNEQFF.

This chain joins TRBV27 and TRBJ1-4, with 8 bases that match TRBD1. Germline V gives CDR1 MNHEY, CDR2 SMNVEV (reference sequence). V trimming: 5 bases; J trimming: 9 bases; junction bases outside the gene matches: 11. The CDR3 is 15 residues long. CDR3 region: CASSPDRGGRQKLFF. The CDR3 DNA follows: TGTGCCAGCAGTCCCGACAGGGGAGGGCGTCAAAAACTGTTTTTT.

V is TRBV5-1 and J is TRBJ2-2, with D tentatively TRBD1 (7 bases). Germline V lookup: CDR1 SGHRS, CDR2 YFSETQ. Trimming pared 4 bases from V and 0 bases from J, leaving 16 bases between. This CDR3 spans 17 amino acids. CDR3 sequence reads: CASSRGGGIANTGELFF. Written as DNA, the CDR3 is TGCGCCAGCAGCCGAGGGGGCGGGATAGCGAACACCGGGGAGCTGTTTTTT.

This chain uses TRBV7-8 with TRBJ2-7, with 9 bases matching TRBD2. Trimming removed 0 bases from V and 2 bases from J; junction bases left unmatched: 5. The CDR3 sequence is 16 residues long. Germline V CDR1 and CDR2: SGHVS, FQNEAQ. CDR3 sequence reads: CASSLATSGRPYEQYF. In DNA, the CDR3 is TGTGCCAGCAGCTTAGCGACTAGCGGTCGCCCCTACGAGCAGTACTTC.

V gene TRBV19 combines with J gene TRBJ2-2; 10 bases agree with TRBD1. Per the germline V gene, CDR1 is LNHDA and CDR2 is SQIVND (reference sequence). The V segment lost 2 bases and the J segment 4 bases; nucleotides outside the gene matches: 7. There are 17 residues in the CDR3. The CDR3 DNA follows: TGTGCCAGTAGTATACGGGACAGGGGTTCCGGCACCGGGGAGCTGTTTTTT. It yields the protein CASSIRDRGSGTGELFF.

The chain links TRBV19 to TRBJ2-3; D might be TRBD1 (5 bases). V shed 4 bases and J shed 0 bases, with 14 bases lying between them. CDR1 and CDR2 (germline): LNHDA, SQIVND (reference sequence). This CDR3 has 16 residues. Here the CDR3 reads CASSTPHRYSTDTQYF. The CDR3 region has the DNA TGTGCCAGTAGTACCCCCCACAGGTATAGCACAGATACGCAGTATTTT.

V usage is TRBV6-5 and J usage is TRBJ2-7, with TRBD1 matching over 10 bases. Germline CDR1 MNHEY, CDR2 SVGAGI. J lost 4 bases, V lost 2 bases, and 2 bases had no gene match. The CDR3 covers 14 residues. The CDR3 spells CASSYRDRGYEQYF. The CDR3 DNA reads as TGTGCCAGCAGTTACCGGGACAGGGGATACGAGCAGTACTTC.

J is TRBJ1-4 and V is TRBV5-1; D is perhaps TRBD1 (6 bases). With 3 bases removed from V and 7 bases from J, the gap between germline ends came to 16 bases. The CDR3 has 15 amino acids. Germline lookup yields CDR1 SGHRS and CDR2 YFSETQ. The CDR3 protein is CASSSSTGLVEKLFF. The CDR3 nucleotides read TGCGCCAGCAGCTCGTCAACAGGGCTGGTTGAAAAACTGTTTTTT.